The next 27 T cell receptor beta chains were all read from a single sample in a study of somatic mutations in cytotoxic T cells in rheumatoid arthritis. The data were produced by immunoSEQ multiplex PCR, yet TCRdb's version contains in-frame clones alone and is incomplete. Of about 9,600 clones in the sample, around four fifths were seen once. Sequencing was done on a sample of CD8+ T cells sorted from blood. These receptors were taken from an adult with rheumatoid arthritis.

The chain has TRBV6-4 and TRBJ2-6, with D possibly called TRBD1 or TRBD2 (5 bases each). CDR1 MRHNA and CDR2 SNTAGT come from the germline V gene. V was clipped by 0 bases and J by 2 bases, with 5 bases between them. The CDR3 is made up of 15 amino acids. Here the CDR3 reads CASSDSGAGANVLTF. CDR3 DNA: TGTGCCAGCAGTGACTCGGGGGCTGGGGCCAACGTCCTGACTTTC.

This clone was counted a single time. CDR3 sequence reads: CASSLSRTTSTDTQYF. The CDR3 coding sequence is TGTGCCAGCAGTTTAAGCCGGACAACAAGCACAGATACGCAGTATTTT. The chain links TRBV27 to TRBJ2-3; tentatively, D is TRBD1 (5 bases). Per the germline V gene, CDR1 is MNHEY and CDR2 is SMNVEV (reference sequence). CDR3 size: 16 residues. Trimming left V 2 bases short and J 0 bases short, with 12 bases between.

The V gene is TRBV15, the J gene TRBJ2-1; D gene unclear. V dropped 1 base and J dropped 0 bases, with 10 bases sitting between them. The CDR3 is 16 amino acids. Germline CDR1 reads LNHNV; CDR2 reads YYDKDF (reference sequence). The CDR3 bases are TGTGCCACCAGCAGAGGCGTGCCCGGCTCCTACAATGAGCAGTTCTTC. Amino acids: CATSRGVPGSYNEQFF.

V and J are TRBV11-2 and TRBJ2-1, with D possibly matching TRBD1 (6 bases). Trimming took 1 base from V and 6 from J, leaving 7 bases between them. Germline CDR1 reads SGHAT; CDR2 reads FQNNGV. The CDR3 consists of 13 residues. The chain's CDR3 is CASSLGGGNEQFF. CDR3 nucleotide sequence: TGTGCCAGCAGCTTAGGAGGGGGCAATGAGCAGTTCTTC. The full variable domain, in which reference TRBV11-2 and TRBJ2-1 provide the parts outside the CDR3, is EAGVAQSPRYKIIEKRQSVAFWCNPISGHATLYWYQQILGQGPKLLIQFQNNGVVDDSQLPKDRFSAERLKGVDSTLKIQPAKLEDSAVYLCASSLGGGNEQFFGPGTRLTVL.

V usage is TRBV6-5 and J usage is TRBJ1-1, with 7 bases lining up with TRBD1. The CDR3 contains 13 residues. Germline CDR1 is MNHEY and CDR2 is SVGAGI. With 0 bases clipped from V and 11 bases from J, the junction kept 6 bases outside the gene matches. CDR3 residues: CASSYSDRWFAFF. The CDR3 bases are TGTGCCAGCAGTTACTCGGACAGGTGGTTTGCTTTCTTT.

This chain uses TRBV9 with TRBJ1-5; 7 bases agree with TRBD1. This CDR3 has 16 residues. J lost 4 bases, V lost 4 bases, and 11 bases had no gene match. The V gene's germline CDR1 is SGDLS and CDR2 YYNGEE. CDR3: CASSPTGDGGNQPQHF. In DNA form, the CDR3 reads TGTGCCAGCAGCCCCACAGGGGACGGAGGGAATCAGCCCCAGCATTTT.

The CDR3 DNA sequence: TGCAGCGTTGAAGACAGAAGAGGTAGTCATCAGCCCCAGCATTTT. It translates to CSVEDRRGSHQPQHF. V usage is TRBV29-1 and J usage is TRBJ1-5, with D uncertain. V lost 0 bases and J 5 bases, leaving 14 bases between the germline ends. The CDR3 runs to 15 residues. The V gene's germline CDR1 is SQVTM and CDR2 ANQGSEA. The full variable domain, rest sourced from reference TRBV29-1 and TRBJ1-5, is SAVISQKPSRDICQRGTSLTIQCQVDSQVTMMFWYRQQPGQSLTLIATANQGSEATYESGFVIDKFPISRPNLTFSTLTVSNMSPEDSSIYLCSVEDRRGSHQPQHFGDGTRLSIL.

The chain combines TRBV9 with TRBJ1-5, with D unresolved. This CDR3 comprises 15 residues. The germline CDR1 and CDR2 sequences are SGDLS and YYNGEE. The V gene lost 9 bases and the J gene lost 2 bases, with 18 bases spanning the gap. CDR3 region: CANHPVPFRNQPQHF. Here the CDR3 DNA reads TGTGCCAACCACCCAGTCCCCTTTCGCAATCAGCCCCAGCATTTT.

The genes are TRBV19 and TRBJ1-5; D is ambiguous. The CDR3 runs to 12 residues. V lost 8 bases to trimming and J lost 1 base, with 6 bases between them. Germline V gene lookup returns CDR1 LNHDA and CDR2 SQIVND (reference sequence). CDR3: CASGWSNQPQHF. CDR3 bases: TGTGCCAGTGGATGGAGCAATCAGCCCCAGCATTTT.

The chain carries TRBV11-2 and TRBJ2-7, with D unclear. Trimming removed 8 bases at V and 6 bases at J, with 5 bases between. The germline CDR1 and CDR2 sequences are SGHAT and FQNNGV. The CDR3 loop spans 9 amino acids. The CDR3 loop reads CASPGEQYF. The CDR3 nucleotides are TGTGCCAGCCCCGGCGAGCAGTACTTC.

This clone appeared once. This chain uses TRBV25-1 with TRBJ1-1; 8 bases agree with TRBD1. The ends lost 7 bases at V and 0 bases at J; junction bases unmatched: 4. Looked up from germline, CDR1 is MGHDK and CDR2 is SYGVNS. This CDR3 comprises 14 residues. The CDR3 DNA follows: TGTGCCAGCACAACAGGGGGAATGAACACTGAAGCTTTCTTT. It is translated as CASTTGGMNTEAFF.

This clone was seen a single time. The V and J genes are TRBV5-1 and TRBJ2-2, with unresolved D. CDR1 SGHRS and CDR2 YFSETQ come from the germline V gene. V was cut by 5 bases and J by 3 bases, with 17 bases left in between. This CDR3 comprises 16 residues. The chain's CDR3 is CASSAIGPPDTGELFF. CDR3 sequence (DNA): TGCGCCAGCAGTGCCATAGGACCCCCCGACACCGGGGAGCTGTTTTTT.

This sequence joins TRBV5-1 and TRBJ1-2; TRBD1 might be the D (5 bases). There are 13 residues in the CDR3. Trimming left V 4 bases short and J 8 bases short, with 15 bases between. CDR1 is SGHRS and CDR2 is YFSETQ in the germline V gene. CDR3: CASSDDSPPGYTF. The CDR3 bases are TGCGCCAGCAGCGACGACAGCCCCCCAGGCTACACCTTC.

The CDR3 sequence: CASSEAGGENEQFF. In DNA, the CDR3 is TGTGCCAGCAGTGAAGCGGGAGGGGAGAATGAGCAGTTCTTC. V and J are TRBV28 and TRBJ2-1; TRBD2 aligns across 10 bases. This CDR3 is 14 amino acids long. J gave up 7 bases and V 5 bases, and 5 bases lay outside the gene matches. In germline, CDR1 is MDHEN, CDR2 SYDVKM.

This sequence joins TRBV25-1 and TRBJ2-5; D is unresolved. CDR3 length equals 12 residues. Looked up from germline, CDR1 is MGHDK and CDR2 is SYGVNS. V shed 8 bases and J shed 4 bases, with 11 bases lying between them. The CDR3 loop is CASQNLTETQYF. For the CDR3, the DNA is TGTGCCAGCCAGAATTTGACAGAGACCCAGTACTTC.

The chain joins TRBV2 to TRBJ2-7, with 9 positions matching TRBD2. This CDR3 is built from 16 residues. J was trimmed by 6 bases and V by 8 bases; bases with no gene match: 17. The germline V gene has CDR1 SNHLY and CDR2 FYNNEI. CDR3 nucleotide sequence: TGTGCCAGCGGGGGGTACTTGCGGGAGGGGTTTCTCGAGCAGTACTTC. This encodes CASGGYLREGFLEQYF.

This sequence joins TRBV19 and TRBJ2-5; D perhaps matches TRBD2 (7 bases). CDR1 is LNHDA, CDR2 SQIVND, per germline (reference sequence). Trimming cost V 9 bases and J 1 base, with 18 bases left between them. The CDR3 runs 15 residues. CDR3 sequence: CASQVLAGAQETQYF. The CDR3 nucleotides read TGTGCCAGCCAGGTTCTGGCGGGGGCCCAAGAGACCCAGTACTTC.

The gene calls are TRBV25-1 and TRBJ2-1; D remains unclear. Germline-derived CDR1 and CDR2 are MGHDK and SYGVNS. The V end was cut by 1 base, the J end by 7 bases, with 5 bases between. CDR3 length equals 12 residues. CDR3 sequence reads: CASSELGNEQFF. The CDR3 region has the DNA TGTGCCAGCAGTGAATTGGGGAATGAGCAGTTCTTC.

The chain carries TRBV13 and TRBJ1-4; the D is unclear. Looked up from germline, CDR1 is PRHDT and CDR2 is FYEKMQ (reference sequence). V lost 2 bases to trimming and J lost 8 bases, with 12 bases between them. There are 14 residues in the CDR3. The CDR3 loop reads CASSLRTRQEKLFF. DNA for the CDR3: TGTGCCAGCAGCTTAAGGACCCGGCAGGAAAAACTGTTTTTT.

The chain combines TRBV5-4 with TRBJ2-3; 10 positions match TRBD2. The V and J ends lost 6 bases and 5 bases, in that order; junction bases with no gene match: 12. The germline V gene has CDR1 SGHNT and CDR2 YYREEE (reference sequence). The CDR3 is made up of 16 amino acids. In nucleotides, the CDR3 is TGTGCCAGCACCCCTACCGTAGCGGGGGGCGGAGATACGCAGTATTTT. Amino acids: CASTPTVAGGGDTQYF.

The rearrangement joins TRBV5-1 to TRBJ2-7; tentatively, D is TRBD1 or TRBD2 (5 bases each). The CDR3 is 14 residues long. The ends were cut back, 7 bases at V and 2 bases at J, with 16 bases in the middle. Germline V CDR1 and CDR2: SGHRS, YFSETQ. The CDR3 region has the DNA TGCGCCAGCTCCCCCGGGACGGAGGCCTACGAGCAGTACTTC. The encoded protein is CASSPGTEAYEQYF.

This chain joins TRBV9 and TRBJ1-1, with a tentative D call TRBD1 (5 bases). Germline V gene sequence: CDR1 SGDLS, CDR2 YYNGEE. The CDR3 totals 14 residues. Between the trimmed V and J ends, which lost 5 bases and 3 bases, there was a span of 14 bases. CDR3 coding DNA: TGTGCCAGCAGGGGTCAGGGTTCACACACTGAAGCTTTCTTT. Its protein is CASRGQGSHTEAFF.

The CDR3 sequence: CASSQEGQWDYGYTF. The CDR3 nucleotides read TGTGCCAGCAGCCAAGAGGGACAGTGGGACTATGGCTACACCTTC. The V gene is TRBV4-2, the J gene TRBJ1-2; TRBD1 aligns across 7 bases. This CDR3 spans 15 amino acids. Germline-derived CDR1 and CDR2 are LGHNA and YNFKEQ. The V and J ends lost 0 bases and 3 bases, in that order; junction bases with no gene match: 4.

This clone has a single count. V gene TRBV15 combines with J gene TRBJ1-1, with D unresolved. Germline CDR1 reads LNHNV; CDR2 reads YYDKDF (reference sequence). This CDR3 contains 13 residues. Trimming cost V 8 bases and J 5 bases, with 15 bases left between them. CDR3 region: CATLDSRRTEAFF. CDR3 bases: TGTGCCACCCTTGATAGTCGTCGGACTGAAGCTTTCTTT.

The V gene is TRBV18, the J gene TRBJ1-1; D is unclear. CDR1 KGHSH and CDR2 LQKENI come from the germline V gene. Trimming removed 1 base from V and 1 base from J, with 16 bases in between. This CDR3 is 17 amino acids long. The CDR3 nucleotides are TGTGCCAGCTCACCACTTGCGCCGAGAGGCACGAACACTGAAGCTTTCTTT. Translated, it gives CASSPLAPRGTNTEAFF.

The V call is TRBV15, the J call TRBJ1-2, with 10 bases that match TRBD1. Germline trimming cut 1 base from V and 3 bases from J; bases unmatched to any gene: 8. The CDR3 sequence is 17 residues long. Per the germline V gene, CDR1 is LNHNV and CDR2 is YYDKDF (reference sequence). CDR3 nucleotides: TGTGCCACCAGCAGAGGCGAGACAGGGGGCGCATACTATGGCTACACCTTC. Translated, it gives CATSRGETGGAYYGYTF.

The chain has TRBV11-2 and TRBJ1-1; TRBD1 matches at 8 bases. Germline V lookup: CDR1 SGHAT, CDR2 FQNNGV. The CDR3 spans 15 residues. The J segment lost 1 base and the V segment lost 3 bases, leaving 4 bases of the junction unmatched. Written as DNA, the CDR3 is TGTGCCAGCAGCTTCTCGACAGGGGAGAACACTGAAGCTTTCTTT. Translating it yields CASSFSTGENTEAFF.